One and the same sample provided the 18 T cell receptor beta chains below, sequenced in a study of cytotoxic CD8 clonotypes in ibrutinib-treated CLL. Clones were read by immunoSEQ multiplex PCR, and TCRdb kept only the in-frame ones, dropping some. The sample includes about 58,000 clones, more than 70% seen only once; the top ten take about two fifths. The sequencing here drew on PBMCs, taken after 12 months of ibrutinib treatment. Every receptor here comes from a human donor with chronic lymphocytic leukemia.

CDR3 sequence reads: CASSSPLASRAGNEKLFF. The CDR3 region has the DNA TGTGCCAGCTCATCCCCGCTCGCCTCGCGGGCTGGTAATGAAAAACTGTTTTTT. The rearrangement uses TRBV18 and TRBJ1-4; no clear D gene. The CDR3 sequence is 18 residues long. Trimming removed 5 bases from V and 4 bases from J, with 23 bases in between. Germline assignment: CDR1 KGHSH and CDR2 LQKENI.

This chain joins TRBV9 and TRBJ2-3; TRBD1 matches 8 bases. The CDR3 runs 15 residues. Trimming cost V 3 bases and J 0 bases; bases outside gene matches: 3. The germline CDR1 and CDR2 sequences are SGDLS and YYNGEE. The CDR3 nucleotides read TGTGCCAGCAGCGCCGGACAGGGTAGCACAGATACGCAGTATTTT. Its translation: CASSAGQGSTDTQYF.

The chain joins TRBV6-1 to TRBJ2-2, with a possible D match to TRBD2 (5 bases). Germline V gene data show CDR1 as MNHNS and CDR2 as SASEGT. The CDR3 length is 17 residues. The V gene lost 2 bases and the J gene lost 6 bases, with 19 bases spanning the gap. The CDR3 DNA reads as TGTGCCAGCAGTGAAATTAGGCGCGGGTTCTCACCCGGGGAGCTGTTTTTT. Amino acids: CASSEIRRGFSPGELFF.

The table lists this clone with a count of one. This rearrangement joins TRBV5-4 to TRBJ2-1; 16 bases are shared with TRBD2. CDR3 length: 17 residues. J lost 7 bases, V lost 4 bases, and 8 bases had no gene match. Germline CDR1 and CDR2: SGHNT and YYREEE (reference sequence). CDR3 in amino acids: CASSPGTSGRASNEQFF. Written as DNA, the CDR3 is TGTGCCAGCAGCCCCGGGACTAGCGGGAGGGCCTCAAATGAGCAGTTCTTC.

Comments on this clone: Within the sample, other DNA sequences also encode this same CDR3. The V gene is TRBV6-5, the J gene TRBJ1-1, with D hard to call. Germline V lookup: CDR1 MNHEY, CDR2 SVGAGI. The CDR3 sequence is 11 residues long. The V gene lost 4 bases and the J gene lost 11 bases, with 11 bases spanning the gap. CDR3 sequence reads: CASSSRRGAFF. The CDR3 nucleotides read TGTGCCAGCAGTTCGCGACGAGGGGCTTTCTTT.

This chain uses TRBV1 with TRBJ2-7; the table assigns TRBD2, which was not confirmed against the DNA. TRBV1 is deemed a pseudogene. The CDR3 is 16 amino acids. The CDR3 DNA is TGCACCAGCAGCCACGCAACCGGGACTAGCCCCTACGAGCAGTACTTC. Its translation: CTSSHATGTSPYEQYF.

This chain uses TRBV30 with TRBJ1-1; D might be TRBD1 (5 bases). Germline-derived CDR1 and CDR2 are GTSNPN and SVGIG (reference sequence). This CDR3 region has 13 residues. Deletions cut 0 bases from V and 5 bases from J, with 10 bases between. The CDR3 sequence is CAWSVLGETEAFF. The CDR3 DNA follows: TGTGCCTGGAGTGTCTTGGGGGAAACTGAAGCTTTCTTT. The variable domain in full, completed from reference TRBV30 and TRBJ1-1, reads SQTIHQWPATLVQPVGSPLSLECTVEGTSNPNLYWYRQAAGRGLQLLFYSVGIGQISSEVPQNLSASRPQDRQFILSSKKLLLSDSGFYLCAWSVLGETEAFFGQGTRLTVV.

V and J are TRBV28 and TRBJ1-1; 8 positions agree with TRBD1. V was pared by 4 bases and J by 6 bases, with 7 bases of the junction left unmatched. CDR1 is MDHEN and CDR2 is SYDVKM in the germline V gene. CDR3 length: 14 amino acids. The CDR3 here is CASSYQGAEAEAFF. The DNA of the CDR3 is TGTGCCAGCAGTTACCAGGGGGCGGAGGCTGAAGCTTTCTTT.

In this sample, this clone turned up a few times. The gene calls are TRBV18 and TRBJ2-2; 8 bases match TRBD1. CDR3 size: 15 residues. Germline-derived CDR1 and CDR2 are KGHSH and LQKENI. V lost 6 bases to trimming and J lost 3 bases; unmatched junction nucleotides: 6. The CDR3 spells CASSTGQGYTGELFF. The CDR3 DNA reads as TGTGCCAGCTCGACCGGACAGGGATACACCGGGGAGCTGTTTTTT.

The rearrangement uses TRBV7-2 and TRBJ2-3, with D tentatively TRBD2 (6 bases). Trimming removed 1 base from V and 6 bases from J, with 17 bases in between. CDR3 length: 16 amino acids. CDR1 and CDR2 (germline): SGHTA, FQGNSA. CDR3 sequence: CASSLVGAGLADTQYF. CDR3 in DNA: TGTGCCAGCAGCTTAGTCGGGGCGGGACTGGCTGATACGCAGTATTTT.

The J gene is TRBJ2-2, the V gene TRBV18; 7 bases match TRBD1. The germline gives CDR1 KGHSH, CDR2 LQKENI. V trimming: 5 bases; J trimming: 2 bases; junction bases outside the gene matches: 8. The CDR3 runs 16 residues. Here the CDR3 reads CASSTSQGTNTGELFF. The CDR3 bases are TGTGCCAGCTCAACCTCACAGGGGACCAACACCGGGGAGCTGTTTTTT.

This chain joins TRBV27 and TRBJ1-1; unclear D gene. This CDR3 has 12 residues. V lost 5 bases, J lost 11 bases, and 15 bases lay in between. Germline-derived CDR1 and CDR2 are MNHEY and SMNVEV (reference sequence). CDR3 DNA sequence: TGTGCCAGCAGTCCACCCGTTGGAGTCGCTTTCTTT. It yields the protein CASSPPVGVAFF.

The rearrangement links TRBV18 to TRBJ2-6; D is possibly TRBD2 (6 bases). Germline V gene data show CDR1 as KGHSH and CDR2 as LQKENI. This CDR3 comprises 15 residues. Trimming shortened V by 3 bases and J by 0 bases, and 6 bases separated the two germline ends. The CDR3 bases are TGTGCCAGCTCACCCGGGGGCTCTGGGGCCAACGTCCTGACTTTC. This sequence encodes CASSPGGSGANVLTF.

The chain uses TRBV30 and TRBJ1-5; D remains ambiguous. The length of the CDR3 is 13 residues. Germline V CDR1 and CDR2: GTSNPN, SVGIG (reference sequence). V lost 2 bases to trimming and J lost 3 bases, with 8 bases between them. The CDR3 loop is CAWSSQNNQPQHF. In DNA, the CDR3 is TGTGCCTGGAGTAGTCAGAACAATCAGCCCCAGCATTTT.

The chain recombines TRBV27 with TRBJ2-7; 9 nucleotides line up with TRBD1. Germline trimming cut 4 bases from V and 7 bases from J; bases unmatched to any gene: 5. Germline V CDR1 and CDR2: MNHEY, SMNVEV (reference sequence). This CDR3 contains 13 residues. CDR3 DNA: TGTGCCAGCAGTTCACAGGGGGCCAGGGAGCAGTACTTC. This sequence encodes CASSSQGAREQYF.

The rearrangement uses TRBV27 and TRBJ2-2; D call uncertain. The length of the CDR3 is 14 residues. CDR1 MNHEY and CDR2 SMNVEV come from the germline V gene (reference sequence). V was shortened by 3 bases and J by 3 bases, with 8 bases between the two germline ends. DNA for the CDR3: TGTGCCAGCAGTTTCTCGGATTACACCGGGGAGCTGTTTTTT. Translation: CASSFSDYTGELFF.

This clone appeared a single time. This rearrangement joins TRBV11-1 to TRBJ2-1, with D possibly TRBD2 on 5 matching bases. This CDR3 has 14 amino acids. Germline CDR1 SGHAT, CDR2 FQDESV (reference sequence). V was trimmed by 2 bases and J by 4 bases, leaving 9 bases between them. CDR3 bases: TGTGCCAGCAGCTTACGGGAAGCTTACAATGAGCAGTTCTTC. Translated: CASSLREAYNEQFF.

This clone has only a few counts. The chain joins TRBV2 to TRBJ2-1; D remains unclear. Looked up from germline, CDR1 is SNHLY and CDR2 is FYNNEI. This CDR3 contains 13 residues. Between the trimmed V and J ends, which lost 8 bases and 3 bases, there was a span of 11 bases. The chain's CDR3 is CASDGLYYNEQFF. The CDR3 coding sequence is TGTGCCAGCGACGGGCTATACTACAATGAGCAGTTCTTC.